This TCR beta chain was profiled in a study of blood T cell repertoires in COVID-19. Study overall: Samples of COVID-19 (acute and convalescent) were obtained from the United States, Italy and Spain. PBMCs, B-cell-depleted T cells, or T cells provided the cDNA or gDNA that made up the material.

Under the authors' procedure: Quantification of nucleated cells was approximated via reference gene primer amplification. The method was immunoSEQ multiplex PCR; TCRdb's version includes in-frame clones alone and lacks a portion of them. D and trimming were read from the DNA, whereas the V and J calls and clone size are those reported in that table. The data hold about 190,000 clones, with 70% to 85% observed a single time. Germline CDR1 MNHEY, CDR2 SVGAGI. Trimming at V came to 7 bases and at J to 4 bases, leaving 6 bases not matched to a gene. The CDR3 consists of 14 residues. Sample: peripheral blood. This TCR derives from a woman between 45 and 60 years old with acute or convalescent COVID-19. The chain employs TRBV6-5 and TRBJ1-2; 10 bases align to TRBD1. Here the CDR3 reads CASNRDRGGYGYTF. The CDR3 bases are TGTGCCAGCAACCGGGACAGGGGCGGCTATGGCTACACCTTC.